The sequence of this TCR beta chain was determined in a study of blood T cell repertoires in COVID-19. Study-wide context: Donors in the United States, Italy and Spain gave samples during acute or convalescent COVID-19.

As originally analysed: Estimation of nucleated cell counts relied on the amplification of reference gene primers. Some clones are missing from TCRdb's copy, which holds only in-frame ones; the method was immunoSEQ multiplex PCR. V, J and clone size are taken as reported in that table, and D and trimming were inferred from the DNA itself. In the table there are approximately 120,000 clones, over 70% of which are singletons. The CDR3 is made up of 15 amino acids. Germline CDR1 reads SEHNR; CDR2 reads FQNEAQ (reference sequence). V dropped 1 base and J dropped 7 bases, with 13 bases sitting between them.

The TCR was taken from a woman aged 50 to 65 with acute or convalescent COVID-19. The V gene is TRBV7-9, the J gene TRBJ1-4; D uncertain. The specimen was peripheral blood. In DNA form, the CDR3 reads TGTGCCAGCAGCTTAGGGTCTCCTCCGGGTGAAAAACTGTTTTTT. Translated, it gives CASSLGSPPGEKLFF. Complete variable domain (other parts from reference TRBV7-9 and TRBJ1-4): DTGVSQNPRHKITKRGQNVTFRCDPISEHNRLYWYRQTLGQGPEFLTYFQNEAQLEKSRLLSDRFSAERPKGSFSTLEIQRTEQGDSAMYLCASSLGSPPGEKLFFGSGTQLSVL.